The 27 T cell receptor beta chains presented below share a single source sample, sequenced in a study of beta chain features in type 1 diabetes. The study, taken as a whole, reports: Shortening that was moderate but significant affected the TCRB CDR3s of Type 1 diabetes patients in all four CD4+ subsets.

The entirety of the isolated RNA underwent reverse transcription, so expressed TCRB transcripts were sequenced. The protocol was immunoSEQ multiplex PCR, while the TCRdb copy is restricted to in-frame clones and leaves out a portion. Altogether approximately 20,000 clones are present, under 75% being singletons, with the ten largest covering 0.3% to 0.4%. These TCRs' antigens remain unknown. Sample: stem cell memory CD4+ T cells from blood. The receptors derive from a man younger than 35 with type 1 diabetes.

The rearrangement uses TRBV5-6 and TRBJ2-4; possible D gene TRBD1, 5 bases. This CDR3 region has 16 residues. From germline, CDR1 is SGHDT and CDR2 YYEEEE. Trimming cost V 1 base and J 0 bases, with 11 bases left between them. In DNA, the CDR3 is TGTGCCAGCAGCTTGAGCAGGGCCCAAGCCAAAAACATTCAGTACTTC. Translating gives CASSLSRAQAKNIQYF.

This chain uses TRBV18 with TRBJ1-1; 9 bases are a match to TRBD1. V gave up 0 bases and J gave up 10 bases; unmatched junction bases: 3. CDR3 length: 13 residues. The germline V gene encodes CDR1 KGHSH and CDR2 LQKENI. The CDR3 DNA sequence: TGTGCCAGCTCACCACCGGGACAGGGTCGAGCTTTCTTT. Translated, it gives CASSPPGQGRAFF.

DNA for the CDR3: TGTGCCAGCAGGGAAGTCCGCTCGGGTAACCCTGAAGCTTTCTTT. This gives the protein CASREVRSGNPEAFF. This chain connects TRBV27 to TRBJ1-1; D call uncertain. This CDR3 comprises 15 residues. Germline CDR1 reads MNHEY; CDR2 reads SMNVEV (reference sequence). V dropped 6 bases and J dropped 6 bases, with 20 bases sitting between them.

The gene calls are TRBV28 and TRBJ2-1, with a tentative D call TRBD2 (5 bases). Germline CDR1 reads MDHEN; CDR2 reads SYDVKM. V gave up 7 bases and J gave up 9 bases, with 13 bases separating them. This CDR3 region has 12 residues. DNA for the CDR3: TGTGCCAGCACAGGCGGGTTCTCTGAGCAGTTCTTC. Translating it yields CASTGGFSEQFF.

V usage is TRBV20-1 and J usage is TRBJ2-7; D is ambiguous. This CDR3 contains 11 residues. Trimming took 2 bases from V and 3 from J, leaving 5 bases between them. CDR1 and CDR2 (germline): DFQATT, SNEGSKA (reference sequence). CDR3 DNA: TGCAGTGCTAGACCGGTCTACGAGCAGTACTTC. It yields the protein CSARPVYEQYF.

V and J are TRBV2 and TRBJ2-2; 10 nucleotides align to TRBD1. Germline V CDR1 and CDR2: SNHLY, FYNNEI. V dropped 6 bases and J dropped 4; count of bases not matched to a gene: 5. The length of the CDR3 is 15 residues. The CDR3 protein is CASRERTGGTGELFF. The CDR3 nucleotides read TGTGCCAGCAGGGAGAGGACAGGGGGCACCGGGGAGCTGTTTTTT.

The sample holds a few counts of this clone. V gene TRBV29-1 combines with J gene TRBJ2-7; perhaps TRBD2 as D (5 bases). This CDR3 region has 14 residues. The germline gives CDR1 SQVTM, CDR2 ANQGSEA. Trimming pared 7 bases from V and 3 bases from J, leaving 19 bases between. The CDR3: CSAVRHGGIYEQYF. The CDR3 bases are TGCAGCGCCGTTCGTCACGGAGGAATCTACGAGCAGTACTTC.

V usage is TRBV5-1 and J usage is TRBJ1-3; a weak D match, TRBD1 (5 bases). CDR1 SGHRS and CDR2 YFSETQ come from the germline V gene. V lost 0 bases and J lost 0, with 10 bases in between. The CDR3 loop spans 16 amino acids. DNA of the CDR3: TGCGCCAGCAGCTTGGACCGGGGGGACTCTGGAAACACCATATATTTT. Protein: CASSLDRGDSGNTIYF.

By share, this clone counts as medium-sized. This chain uses TRBV19 with TRBJ2-7, with 7 bases that match TRBD1. In germline, CDR1 is LNHDA, CDR2 SQIVND (reference sequence). CDR3 length equals 13 residues. V gave up 9 bases and J gave up 2 bases; unmatched junction bases: 7. The CDR3 DNA reads TGTGCCAGCGGAGGACAGGCGGCCTACGAGCAGTACTTC. Its translation: CASGGQAAYEQYF.

The chain links TRBV5-1 to TRBJ1-4; TRBD1 matches at 8 bases. From germline, CDR1 is SGHRS and CDR2 YFSETQ. This CDR3 has 15 amino acids. V gave up 3 bases and J gave up 8 bases; unmatched junction bases: 9. CDR3 protein: CASSSLTGAGEKLFF. The DNA of the CDR3 is TGCGCCAGCAGCTCGCTGACAGGGGCAGGGGAAAAACTGTTTTTT.

The J gene is TRBJ2-7, the V gene TRBV7-2; 12 bases line up with TRBD2. The V segment lost 5 bases and the J segment 2 bases; nucleotides outside the gene matches: 4. Looked up from germline, CDR1 is SGHTA and CDR2 is FQGNSA. This CDR3 spans 15 amino acids. In DNA form, the CDR3 reads TGTGCCAGCAGCCCCTGGACTAGCGGGGCCTACGAGCAGTACTTC. It codes for CASSPWTSGAYEQYF.

A few counts support this clone. J is TRBJ2-3 and V is TRBV10-3, with D possibly being TRBD1 (5 bases). This CDR3 is built from 13 residues. V was shortened by 6 bases and J by 0 bases, with 7 bases between the two germline ends. Germline-derived CDR1 and CDR2 are ENHRY and SYGVKD. CDR3 DNA sequence: TGTGCCATCAGCCGACAGAGCACAGATACGCAGTATTTT. Translating it yields CAISRQSTDTQYF.

The V gene is TRBV7-2, the J gene TRBJ2-4, with 9 bases identical to TRBD1. From germline, CDR1 is SGHTA and CDR2 FQGNSA. The J segment lost 8 bases and the V segment lost 3 bases, leaving 5 bases of the junction unmatched. The CDR3 is made up of 14 amino acids. The CDR3 spells CASSFNRGPDIQYF. The CDR3 DNA follows: TGTGCCAGCAGCTTCAACAGGGGGCCGGACATTCAGTACTTC.

The rearrangement links TRBV10-3 to TRBJ2-4; D is possibly TRBD2 (5 bases). Germline V gene sequence: CDR1 ENHRY, CDR2 SYGVKD. This CDR3 spans 13 amino acids. Between the trimmed V and J ends, which lost 6 bases and 5 bases, there was a span of 11 bases. CDR3 sequence: CAISTSSENIQYF. In DNA form, the CDR3 reads TGTGCCATCAGCACTAGTTCCGAAAACATTCAGTACTTC.

To note about this clone: This same CDR3 is encoded by further DNA sequences in the sample. J is TRBJ2-7 and V is TRBV19, with 7 positions matching TRBD2. V lost 3 bases, J lost 9 bases, and 8 bases stayed unmatched. Germline V CDR1 and CDR2: LNHDA, SQIVND (reference sequence). The CDR3 is made up of 13 amino acids. The CDR3 region is CASSISGQASQYF. The CDR3 coding sequence is TGTGCCAGTAGTATTAGCGGGCAGGCTTCGCAGTACTTC.

The chain uses TRBV5-1 and TRBJ2-5; 9 bases line up with TRBD1. The CDR3 has 14 residues. In germline, CDR1 is SGHRS, CDR2 YFSETQ. J lost 4 bases, V lost 4 bases, and 5 bases had no gene match. CDR3 nucleotide sequence: TGCGCCAGCAGCACGGGACAGGGTGTAGAGACCCAGTACTTC. It yields the protein CASSTGQGVETQYF.

This sequence joins TRBV4-1 and TRBJ2-1; D unclear. Germline V gives CDR1 MGHRA, CDR2 YSYEKL. Trimming removed 2 bases at V and 4 bases at J, with 15 bases between. The CDR3 totals 16 residues. In nucleotides, the CDR3 is TGCGCCAGCAGCCAATCCAGAACACTACCTTACAATGAGCAGTTCTTC. This gives the protein CASSQSRTLPYNEQFF.

The V call is TRBV5-6, the J call TRBJ2-3; no reliable D call. The CDR3 totals 14 residues. Germline-derived CDR1 and CDR2 are SGHDT and YYEEEE. V lost 0 bases to trimming and J lost 4 bases, with 9 bases between them. The CDR3 sequence is CASSLGWAADTQYF. The CDR3 region has the DNA TGTGCCAGCAGCTTGGGCTGGGCTGCAGATACGCAGTATTTT.

This clone occurred a few times. The rearrangement uses TRBV7-2 and TRBJ2-7; 10 nucleotides match TRBD1. V trimming: 6 bases; J trimming: 3 bases; junction bases outside the gene matches: 5. The germline V gene has CDR1 SGHTA and CDR2 FQGNSA. The CDR3 covers 14 residues. The CDR3 protein is CASRPGQGNYEQYF. Here the CDR3 DNA reads TGTGCCAGCAGACCGGGACAGGGGAACTACGAGCAGTACTTC.

This clone was observed a handful of times. V usage is TRBV7-9 and J usage is TRBJ2-1; possible D gene TRBD1, 5 bases. Germline V gene data show CDR1 as SEHNR and CDR2 as FQNEAQ (reference sequence). V lost 5 bases, J lost 10 bases, and 9 bases lay in between. The CDR3 extends over 11 amino acids. CDR3 coding DNA: TGTGCCAGCAGCCCAAGGGGAGAGCAGTTCTTC. Amino acid sequence: CASSPRGEQFF.

This chain connects TRBV4-1 to TRBJ2-4; 11 nucleotides agree with TRBD2. The V gene end was trimmed by 2 bases and the J gene end by 1 base; junction bases not matched to a gene: 4. The CDR3 has 17 residues. The germline V gene encodes CDR1 MGHRA and CDR2 YSYEKL. The DNA for the CDR3 is TGCGCCAGCAGCCAACCCGGGACTAGCGGCGCCAAAAACATTCAGTACTTC. This sequence encodes CASSQPGTSGAKNIQYF.

The gene calls are TRBV7-2 and TRBJ2-1; D is perhaps TRBD2 (6 bases). Germline CDR1 SGHTA, CDR2 FQGNSA. CDR3 size: 15 residues. Trimming cost V 2 bases and J 9 bases, with 17 bases left between them. DNA for the CDR3: TGTGCCAGCAGCTTAAGGCGGGGACTGGAGGGTGAGCAGTTCTTC. This codes for CASSLRRGLEGEQFF.

This clone was detected a few times. The gene calls are TRBV28 and TRBJ2-1; 14 bases fit TRBD2. There are 15 residues in the CDR3. The germline V gene has CDR1 MDHEN and CDR2 SYDVKM. J was trimmed by 6 bases and V by 6 bases; bases with no gene match: 4. Here the CDR3 DNA reads TGTGCCAGCAGAAAGGGGACTAGCGGGAGCAATGAGCAGTTCTTC. This encodes CASRKGTSGSNEQFF.

The chain combines TRBV6-5 with TRBJ2-5; D is possibly TRBD1 (6 bases). The better agreement between TRBJ2-7 and the DNA end casts doubt on the J call. The germline V gene encodes CDR1 MNHEY and CDR2 SVGAGI. The CDR3 is made up of 14 amino acids. CDR3 protein: CASSRNRESYEQYF. Here the CDR3 DNA reads TGTGCCAGCAGTCGAAACAGGGAATCCTACGAGCAGTACTTC.

The chain combines TRBV7-2 with TRBJ2-7; tentatively, D is TRBD1 (6 bases). The germline V and J ends were trimmed by 3 bases and 3 bases, with 12 bases remaining between them. This CDR3 contains 14 residues. Germline values: CDR1 SGHTA, CDR2 FQGNSA. DNA for the CDR3: TGTGCCAGCAGCTTGGGAGCGACAGGCTACGAGCAGTACTTC. Amino acid sequence: CASSLGATGYEQYF.

This clone was counted only a few times. V usage is TRBV10-3 and J usage is TRBJ2-5; D perhaps matches TRBD2 (7 bases). Deletions cut 11 bases from V and 2 bases from J, with 12 bases between. The CDR3 covers 12 residues. Germline V gene data show CDR1 as ENHRY and CDR2 as SYGVKD. DNA for the CDR3: TGTGCCTCGGGGGGCGGTCAAGAGACCCAGTACTTC. It yields the protein CASGGGQETQYF.

The chain links TRBV10-3 to TRBJ2-3; 12 nucleotides agree with TRBD2. J lost 6 bases, V lost 0 bases, and 4 bases had no gene match. The CDR3 consists of 16 residues. Germline values: CDR1 ENHRY, CDR2 SYGVKD. CDR3 loop: CAISESLAGGQDTQYF. DNA of the CDR3: TGTGCCATCAGTGAGTCTCTAGCGGGGGGGCAGGATACGCAGTATTTT.